These 21 T cell receptor beta chains share one sample of origin, sequenced in a study of CD8+CD57+ T cells in acquired aplastic anemia. The study profiled TCR beta VDJ and CDR3 using genomic DNA as template. MiXCR, run by TCRdb on the reads, gives a single entry per CDR3 protein. The table shows about 81,000 distinct CDR3 sequences, with under 50% occurring only once. The sample was sorted CD4+, CD8+, or CD8+CD57+ T cells (not recorded which) from PBMCs. Receptor source: a human donor in good health, serving as a control.

This clonotype was seen many times. This rearrangement joins TRBV7-9 to TRBJ1-2, with a weak D call TRBD1 (6 bases). Trimming left V 5 bases short and J 4 bases short, with 17 bases between. The CDR3 contains 15 residues. Germline CDR1 SEHNR, CDR2 FQNEAQ (reference sequence). The CDR3 nucleotides are TGTGCCAGCAGCGACCTTCAGGGGCTCGTCTATGGCTACACCTTC. Encoded protein: CASSDLQGLVYGYTF.

Concerning this clonotype itself: A read error is possible here, since a much larger clone lies one base away. The genes are TRBV19 and TRBJ2-1; D is perhaps TRBD2 (6 bases). Trimming cost V 2 bases and J 7 bases, with 15 bases left between them. This CDR3 contains 15 residues. Germline CDR1 is LNHDA and CDR2 is SQIVND (reference sequence). Here the CDR3 DNA reads TGTGCCAGTAGTATATGGGGGTCGGGGGTGAATGAGCAGTTCTTC. Translating it yields CASSIWGSGVNEQFF.

This clonotype was detected once. A read error is likely, as this CDR3 ends without the conserved phenylalanine or tryptophan. V gene TRBV6-1 combines with J gene TRBJ2-7; D might be TRBD2 (5 bases). The germline CDR1 and CDR2 sequences are MNHNS and SASEGT. The CDR3 has 11 amino acids. The germline V and J ends were trimmed by 3 bases and 9 bases, with 9 bases remaining between them. The CDR3 protein is CASSESGMQYL. The DNA for the CDR3 is TGTGCCAGCAGTGAGTCGGGAATGCAGTACCTC.

This clonotype was observed a few times. The chain recombines TRBV25-1 with TRBJ2-3; the match to TRBD1 covers 7 bases. There are 15 residues in the CDR3. Germline lookup yields CDR1 MGHDK and CDR2 SYGVNS. The ends lost 3 bases at V and 4 bases at J; junction bases unmatched: 7. The CDR3 DNA follows: TGTGCCAGCAGTGACGGGACAGCGGCATCAGATACGCAGTATTTT. It is translated as CASSDGTAASDTQYF.

This clonotype appeared a few times. The chain uses TRBV19 and TRBJ2-7; TRBD1 aligns across 7 bases. The V gene's germline CDR1 is LNHDA and CDR2 SQIVND (reference sequence). There are 15 residues in the CDR3. V trimming: 4 bases; J trimming: 0 bases; junction bases outside the gene matches: 6. CDR3 DNA sequence: TGTGCCAGTAGTACTACAGGGGACCTCTCCTACGAGCAGTACGTC. It encodes CASSTTGDLSYEQYV.

As regards this clonotype: This may arise from a read error, as a much more abundant clone is one base away. V gene TRBV30 combines with J gene TRBJ2-7; the D is unclear. The CDR3 loop spans 12 amino acids. Per germline, CDR1 GTSNPN and CDR2 SVGIG (reference sequence). The CDR3 bases are TGTGCCTGGAGTGTGGGATCCTACGGGCAGTACTTC. It encodes CAWSVGSYGQYF.

The V call is TRBV10-1, the J call TRBJ2-1; 9 positions match TRBD2. The germline V gene encodes CDR1 WNHNN and CDR2 SYGVQD (reference sequence). J lost 8 bases, V lost 4 bases, and 15 bases had no gene match. The CDR3 is 17 amino acids. This chain's CDR3 is CASSVSREGPQFDEQFF. Written as DNA, the CDR3 is TGCGCCAGCAGTGTATCGCGGGAGGGCCCCCAATTCGATGAGCAGTTCTTC.

In regard to this clonotype: At one end the junction does not follow the germline gene, possibly because of a read error. This chain joins TRBV11-1 and TRBJ2-2; a possible D gene is TRBD2 (5 bases). From germline, CDR1 is SGHAT and CDR2 FQDESV (reference sequence). The CDR3 is 16 amino acids. This CDR3 is CVSNRGGGENTGELFF. The CDR3 bases are TGTGTCAGCAACCGAGGAGGTGGGGAGAACACCGGGGAGCTGTTTTTT. Full variable domain (missing parts from reference TRBV11-1 and TRBJ2-2): EAEVAQSPRYKITEKSQAVAFWCDPISGHATLYWYRQILGQGPELLVQFQDESVVDDSQLPKDRFSAERLKGVDSTLKIQPAELGDSAMYLCVSNRGGGENTGELFFGEGSRLTVL.

This clonotype is a singleton in its sample. This chain uses TRBV5-1 with TRBJ2-2; D gene ambiguous. Germline V gene lookup returns CDR1 SGHRS and CDR2 YFSETQ. Trimming removed 0 bases at V and 1 base at J, with 10 bases between. There are 16 residues in the CDR3. The CDR3 coding sequence is TGCGCCAGCAGCTTGGAATTCTACGGGAACACCGGGGAGCTGTTTTTT. This sequence encodes CASSLEFYGNTGELFF.

The gene calls are TRBV13 and TRBJ2-2; D is ambiguous. This CDR3 comprises 16 residues. Looked up from germline, CDR1 is PRHDT and CDR2 is FYEKMQ (reference sequence). The V end lost 4 bases, the J end lost 2 bases, and 14 bases lay between the germline ends. The CDR3 nucleotides are TGTGCCAGCAGCTGGTCCCTCGCCAGAAACACCGGGGAGCTGTTTTTT. It is translated as CASSWSLARNTGELFF.

On this clonotype itself: The junction shows a germline mismatch at one end, possibly a read error. The V call is TRBV9, the J call TRBJ2-2, with 9 nucleotides matching TRBD1. In germline, CDR1 is SGDLS, CDR2 YYNGEE. This CDR3 has 14 residues. The CDR3 DNA reads as TGTGCCAGCAGGGACAGGGGTGGCACCGGGGAGCTGCTTTTT. It codes for CASRDRGGTGELLF.

The DNA for the CDR3 is TGTGCCAGCAGCCCCGCTTCGCAGGGGCCCACCTACGAGCAGTACTTC. It specifies CASSPASQGPTYEQYF. This rearrangement joins TRBV12-3 or TRBV12-4 to TRBJ2-7; TRBD1 might be the D (6 bases). V was clipped by 6 bases and J by 2 bases, with 20 bases between them. The CDR3 covers 16 residues.

Concerning this clonotype itself: At one boundary the junction diverges from the germline segment, which might be a read error. The chain uses TRBV7-9 and TRBJ1-1, with a weak D call TRBD1 (5 bases). CDR1 and CDR2 from the germline V gene are SEHNR and FQNEAQ (reference sequence). This CDR3 has 13 amino acids. The CDR3 here is CASSLAPGSEAFF. The CDR3 nucleotides are TGTGCCAGCAGCCTAGCCCCAGGGTCTGAAGCTTTCTTT.

The J gene is TRBJ2-7, the V gene TRBV30; perhaps TRBD1 as D (5 bases). This CDR3 spans 12 amino acids. Germline lookup yields CDR1 GTSNPN and CDR2 SVGIG (reference sequence). Trimming cost V 3 bases and J 1 base, with 7 bases left between them. The CDR3, as DNA: TGTGCCTGGAGGGGGCAATCCTACGAGCAGTACTTC. Amino acid sequence: CAWRGQSYEQYF. Based on the CDR3 plus reference TRBV30 and TRBJ2-7, the full variable domain is SQTIHQWPATLVQPVGSPLSLECTVEGTSNPNLYWYRQAAGRGLQLLFYSVGIGQISSEVPQNLSASRPQDRQFILSSKKLLLSDSGFYLCAWRGQSYEQYFGPGTRLTVT.

This clonotype was seen many times. The CDR3 region has the DNA TGCGCCAGCGGAGGGGTGGGCACTGAAGCTTTCTTT. Translating it yields CASGGVGTEAFF. The V and J genes are TRBV10-2 and TRBJ1-1, with D possibly matching TRBD1 (5 bases). This CDR3 contains 12 residues. Trimming cost V 8 bases and J 4 bases, with 11 bases left between them. Germline V gene data show CDR1 as WSHSY and CDR2 as SAAADI.

A note on this clonotype: Since no conserved phenylalanine or tryptophan closes the CDR3, a read error is the likely cause. The chain is built from TRBV6-1 and TRBJ1-1; 8 bases map to TRBD1. Germline CDR1 is MNHNS and CDR2 is SASEGT. The CDR3 consists of 14 residues. The trim removed 3 bases at V and 7 bases at J, leaving 7 bases unmatched. The CDR3 nucleotides read TGTGCCAGCAGTGACGACAGGGGTGAGGATGAAGCTTTCTCT. This sequence encodes CASSDDRGEDEAFS.

Worth noting for this clonotype: A read error may explain this, as a much larger clone is one base away. V gene TRBV9 combines with J gene TRBJ2-7; either TRBD1 or TRBD2 may fit D (6 bases each). CDR1 is SGDLS and CDR2 is YYNGEE in the germline V gene. The germline V and J ends were trimmed by 4 bases and 5 bases, with 22 bases remaining between them. This CDR3 is built from 16 residues. In DNA form, the CDR3 reads TGTGCCAGCAGCCAAGCCCGGGGGCGAAACGGCAACGAGCAGTACTTC. This sequence encodes CASSQARGRNGNEQYF.

This clonotype was found many times. This chain links TRBV7-9 with TRBJ2-7; TRBD1 matches at 7 bases. Germline V gives CDR1 SEHNR, CDR2 FQNEAQ (reference sequence). The V segment lost 6 bases and the J segment 3 bases; nucleotides outside the gene matches: 2. The CDR3 runs 12 residues. The CDR3 protein is CASSRTGYEQYF. In DNA, the CDR3 is TGTGCCAGCAGTCGGACAGGCTACGAGCAGTACTTC.

The genes are TRBV20-1 and TRBJ2-7; D gene unclear. In germline, CDR1 is DFQATT, CDR2 SNEGSKA (reference sequence). This CDR3 is 10 amino acids long. Deletions cut 5 bases from V and 3 bases from J, with 5 bases between. The CDR3 region is CSARDYEQYF. The CDR3 DNA follows: TGCAGTGCTCGCGACTACGAGCAGTACTTC.

The sample holds many counts of this clonotype. CDR3 in DNA: TGCGCCAGCAGCCAATGGCCAGGGGGCAGGGACTACGAGCAGTACTTC. It yields the protein CASSQWPGGRDYEQYF. This rearrangement joins TRBV4-1 to TRBJ2-7, with 8 bases lining up with TRBD1. This CDR3 is built from 16 residues. Germline V gene data show CDR1 as MGHRA and CDR2 as YSYEKL. The V gene end was trimmed by 2 bases and the J gene end by 3 bases; junction bases not matched to a gene: 9.

This clonotype was detected many times. The V call is TRBV6-5, the J call TRBJ2-1, with D uncertain. From germline, CDR1 is MNHEY and CDR2 SVGAGI. V dropped 3 bases and J dropped 6 bases, with 12 bases sitting between them. CDR3 length: 14 residues. CDR3 nucleotides: TGTGCCAGCAGTTATTCGGATCGTACCAATGAGCAGTTCTTC. Translation gives CASSYSDRTNEQFF.